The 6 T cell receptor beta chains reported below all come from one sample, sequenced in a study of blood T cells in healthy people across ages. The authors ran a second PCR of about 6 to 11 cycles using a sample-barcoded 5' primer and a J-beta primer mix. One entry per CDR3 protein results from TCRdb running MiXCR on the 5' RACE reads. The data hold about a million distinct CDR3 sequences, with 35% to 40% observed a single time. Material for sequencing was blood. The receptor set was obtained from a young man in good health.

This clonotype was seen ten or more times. The CDR3: CASSGRTDTQYF. The DNA for the CDR3 is TGTGCCAGCAGCGGACGAACAGATACGCAGTATTTT. The J gene is TRBJ2-3, the V gene TRBV12-3 or TRBV12-4, with D unclear. Deletions cut 6 bases from V and 3 bases from J, with 7 bases between. The CDR3 length is 12 residues.

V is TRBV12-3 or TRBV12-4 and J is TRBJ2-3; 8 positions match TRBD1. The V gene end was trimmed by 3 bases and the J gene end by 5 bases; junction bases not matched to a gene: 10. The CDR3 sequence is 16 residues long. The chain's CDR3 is CASSLGQGAHGDTQYF. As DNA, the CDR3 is TGTGCCAGCAGTTTGGGGCAGGGGGCGCACGGAGATACGCAGTATTTT.

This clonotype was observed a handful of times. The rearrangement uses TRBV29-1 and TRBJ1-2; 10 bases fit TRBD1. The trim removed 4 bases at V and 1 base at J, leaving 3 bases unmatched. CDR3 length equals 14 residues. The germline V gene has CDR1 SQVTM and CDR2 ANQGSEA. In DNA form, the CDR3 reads TGCAGCGTTGGGACAGGGGGATATAACTATGGCTACACCTTC. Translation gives CSVGTGGYNYGYTF.

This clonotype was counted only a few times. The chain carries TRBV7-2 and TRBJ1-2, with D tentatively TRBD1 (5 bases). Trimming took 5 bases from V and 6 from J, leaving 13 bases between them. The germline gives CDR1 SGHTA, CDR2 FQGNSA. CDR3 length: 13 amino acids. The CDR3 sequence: CASSKARDDGYTF. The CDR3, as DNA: TGTGCCAGCAGCAAAGCCCGGGACGATGGCTACACCTTC.

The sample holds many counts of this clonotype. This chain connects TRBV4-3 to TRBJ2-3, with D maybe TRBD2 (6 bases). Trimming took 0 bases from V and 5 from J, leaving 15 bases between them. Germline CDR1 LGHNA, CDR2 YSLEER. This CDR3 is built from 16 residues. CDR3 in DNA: TGCGCCAGCAGCCAAGAACTAGCAAGTGGAGAAGATACGCAGTATTTT. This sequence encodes CASSQELASGEDTQYF.

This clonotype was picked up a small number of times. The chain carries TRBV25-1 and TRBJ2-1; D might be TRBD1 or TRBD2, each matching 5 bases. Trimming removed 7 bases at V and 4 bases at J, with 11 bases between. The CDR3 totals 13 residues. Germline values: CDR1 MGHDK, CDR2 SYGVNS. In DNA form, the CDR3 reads TGTGCCAGCACCCCTGGGGGTTACAATGAGCAGTTCTTC. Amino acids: CASTPGGYNEQFF.